One and the same sample provided the 23 T cell receptor beta chains below, sequenced in a study of T cells in Graves' hyperthyroidism and ophthalmopathy. From RNA transcripts, TCR beta CDR3 regions were amplified. HTBI primers were the set used in a first-round RT-PCR of the TCR CDR3. TCRdb re-analysed the multiplex PCR reads in MiXCR, keeping a single row per CDR3 protein. This table holds approximately 370,000 distinct CDR3 sequences, more than 12% found once. Sequenced: blood. These receptors all stem from a woman aged 25 to 39 with Graves' hyperthyroidism.

This clonotype was recorded a few times. V and J are TRBV29-1 and TRBJ1-2; D is possibly TRBD1 (6 bases). The ends were cut back, 3 bases at V and 4 bases at J, with 9 bases in the middle. In germline, CDR1 is SQVTM, CDR2 ANQGSEA. This CDR3 is built from 12 residues. The chain's CDR3 is CSVDETGYGYTF. CDR3 nucleotide sequence: TGCAGCGTTGATGAGACAGGCTATGGCTACACCTTC.

The chain is built from TRBV10-1 and TRBJ1-1; D is undetermined. The CDR3 has 13 residues. The germline V gene has CDR1 WNHNN and CDR2 SYGVQD (reference sequence). V lost 8 bases to trimming and J lost 4 bases, with 14 bases between them. The CDR3 DNA follows: TGCGCCAGCGGCACACGCACACCCACTGAAGCTTTCTTT. Its protein product is CASGTRTPTEAFF.

This clonotype was observed at least ten times. CDR3 DNA sequence: TGTGCCAGCAGTTCTATTCACCTTGAGACCCAGTACTTC. Translation gives CASSSIHLETQYF. The rearrangement joins TRBV27 to TRBJ2-5; D gene ambiguous. The germline gives CDR1 MNHEY, CDR2 SMNVEV (reference sequence). This CDR3 has 13 residues. Deletions cut 4 bases from V and 5 bases from J, with 11 bases between.

This clonotype was found a few times. The V gene is TRBV18, the J gene TRBJ2-2; TRBD2 aligns across 7 bases. Per germline, CDR1 KGHSH and CDR2 LQKENI. The V and J ends lost 3 bases and 0 bases, in that order; junction bases with no gene match: 4. The CDR3 covers 16 residues. The CDR3 spells CASSPGLPSNTGELFF. CDR3 in DNA: TGTGCCAGCTCACCGGGACTACCATCGAACACCGGGGAGCTGTTTTTT. The full variable domain, its missing parts supplied by reference TRBV18 and TRBJ2-2, is NAGVMQNPRHLVRRRGQEARLRCSPMKGHSHVYWYRQLPEEGLKFMVYLQKENIIDESGMPKERFSAEFPKEGPSILRIQQVVRGDSAAYFCASSPGLPSNTGELFFGEGSRLTVL.

The chain carries TRBV12-5 and TRBJ2-1; 16 bases are shared with TRBD2. V was pared by 1 base and J by 9 bases, with 6 bases of the junction left unmatched. CDR3 size: 17 residues. Germline values: CDR1 LGHNT, CDR2 FRNRAP. CDR3: CASGLGGTSGRAVEQFF. CDR3 nucleotides: TGTGCTAGTGGTTTGGGGGGGACTAGCGGGAGGGCCGTTGAGCAGTTCTTC.

The chain combines TRBV25-1 with TRBJ2-7; the D gene is possibly TRBD1 (6 bases). The ends were cut back, 2 bases at V and 9 bases at J, with 11 bases in the middle. The CDR3 extends over 12 amino acids. Germline V gene lookup returns CDR1 MGHDK and CDR2 SYGVNS. The CDR3 sequence is CASSEPKGGQYF. The CDR3 bases are TGTGCCAGCAGTGAACCCAAAGGGGGGCAGTACTTC.

The chain couples TRBV11-2 to TRBJ2-7; perhaps D is TRBD1 or TRBD2 (5 bases each). CDR3 length: 13 residues. V gave up 8 bases and J gave up 4 bases, with 15 bases separating them. Germline values: CDR1 SGHAT, CDR2 FQNNGV. The CDR3 protein is CASGGDRYYEQYF. In DNA form, the CDR3 reads TGTGCCAGCGGAGGAGACAGATATTACGAGCAGTACTTC.

This clonotype showed up many times. V gene TRBV7-9 combines with J gene TRBJ2-1, with D unresolved. With 1 base removed from V and 5 bases from J, the gap between germline ends came to 6 bases. The CDR3 runs to 13 residues. Germline CDR1 is SEHNR and CDR2 is FQNEAQ (reference sequence). The CDR3 here is CASSLGSDNEQFF. The CDR3 coding sequence is TGTGCCAGCAGCTTAGGTTCCGACAATGAGCAGTTCTTC.

Only one count was recorded for this clonotype. A read error is possible here, since a much larger clone lies one base away. This chain links TRBV28 with TRBJ1-1; 7 nucleotides align to TRBD1. This CDR3 region has 14 residues. CDR1 MDHEN and CDR2 SYDVKM come from the germline V gene. The CDR3 protein is CANSFFRGVTEAFF. In DNA form, the CDR3 reads TGTGCCAACAGTTTCTTCAGGGGGGTCACTGAAGCTTTCTTT.

The rearrangement joins TRBV25-1 to TRBJ1-5, with D unresolved. Between the trimmed V and J ends, which lost 3 bases and 2 bases, there was a span of 5 bases. The germline CDR1 and CDR2 sequences are MGHDK and SYGVNS. The CDR3 loop spans 13 amino acids. DNA for the CDR3: TGTGCCAGCAGTGACGGCGGCAATCAGCCCCAGCATTTT. The encoded protein is CASSDGGNQPQHF.

This clonotype was observed a handful of times. V usage is TRBV20-1 and J usage is TRBJ2-7; D is possibly TRBD1 (6 bases). V lost 2 bases and J lost 0, with 17 bases in between. The CDR3 consists of 16 residues. Looked up from germline, CDR1 is DFQATT and CDR2 is SNEGSKA (reference sequence). This chain's CDR3 is CSARSGSGQPSYEQYF. CDR3 nucleotide sequence: TGCAGTGCTAGATCGGGTTCAGGACAGCCCTCCTACGAGCAGTACTTC.

This clonotype came up many times. The rearrangement uses TRBV12-3 or TRBV12-4 and TRBJ2-1, with a weak D call TRBD1 (5 bases). The CDR3 extends over 15 amino acids. Trimming took off 3 bases at V and 5 bases at J, with 14 bases between the two ends. This chain's CDR3 is CASSFTGHLHNEQFF. CDR3 sequence (DNA): TGTGCCAGCAGTTTTACTGGACACCTACACAATGAGCAGTTCTTC.

This clonotype was picked up many times. This chain connects TRBV7-9 to TRBJ2-7; D not resolved. The CDR3 has 11 residues. Per germline, CDR1 SEHNR and CDR2 FQNEAQ (reference sequence). Trimming took off 5 bases at V and 1 base at J, with 3 bases between the two ends. The CDR3 reads CASSASYEQYF. The CDR3 DNA sequence: TGTGCCAGCAGCGCTTCCTACGAGCAGTACTTC.

In DNA form, the CDR3 reads TGTGCCAGCAGTCCTAGCGGGTGGGGCACAGATACGCAGTATTTT. Translation: CASSPSGWGTDTQYF. The rearrangement links TRBV6-1 to TRBJ2-3, with TRBD2 identical over 8 bases. V lost 5 bases to trimming and J lost 1 base; unmatched junction nucleotides: 5. The CDR3 is 15 residues long. Per germline, CDR1 MNHNS and CDR2 SASEGT.

The sample holds a few counts of this clonotype. The rearrangement uses TRBV3-1 and TRBJ2-1, with 10 positions matching TRBD2. Unmatched junction bases numbered 13, after V lost 0 bases and J lost 5 bases. Germline lookup yields CDR1 LGHDT and CDR2 YNNKEL (reference sequence). This CDR3 has 19 residues. The CDR3 DNA is TGTGCCAGCAGCCAAGATTCCAGCGGGAGGGCCCTCTCGAACAATGAGCAGTTCTTC. Translated, it gives CASSQDSSGRALSNNEQFF.

This clonotype was detected a few times. This chain links TRBV25-1 with TRBJ2-2, with D maybe TRBD2 (5 bases). From germline, CDR1 is MGHDK and CDR2 SYGVNS. The CDR3 runs to 14 residues. Trimming shortened V by 1 base and J by 6 bases, and 9 bases separated the two germline ends. CDR3 loop: CASSEWRSAGELFF. DNA of the CDR3: TGTGCCAGCAGTGAATGGAGGTCGGCCGGGGAGCTGTTTTTT.

This clonotype was detected many times. The chain carries TRBV27 and TRBJ2-5; 13 nucleotides line up with TRBD2. V was pared by 3 bases and J by 4 bases, with 5 bases of the junction left unmatched. Germline CDR1 and CDR2: MNHEY and SMNVEV (reference sequence). The CDR3 has 16 residues. The CDR3 coding sequence is TGTGCCAGCAGTTTGTCCGGGACTAGCGGGGTAGAGACCCAGTACTTC. Translating gives CASSLSGTSGVETQYF.

This chain connects TRBV10-1 to TRBJ2-3; D is possibly TRBD1 or TRBD2 (6 bases each). V lost 6 bases and J 2 bases, leaving 18 bases between the germline ends. The germline CDR1 and CDR2 sequences are WNHNN and SYGVQD (reference sequence). CDR3 length: 16 residues. CDR3 residues: CASSLIKGGTTDTQYF. As DNA, the CDR3 is TGCGCCAGCAGCCTAATTAAGGGGGGAACCACAGATACGCAGTATTTT.

The chain links TRBV5-1 to TRBJ2-2; unclear D gene. Germline CDR1 and CDR2: SGHRS and YFSETQ. Trimming left V 0 bases short and J 5 bases short, with 14 bases between. The CDR3 loop spans 16 amino acids. CDR3 amino acids: CASSLDEGFRTGELFF. The CDR3 DNA sequence: TGCGCCAGCAGCTTGGATGAAGGGTTTAGAACCGGGGAGCTGTTTTTT.

The rearrangement uses TRBV6-6 and TRBJ2-7; 7 positions match TRBD2. The CDR3 loop spans 16 amino acids. With 1 base clipped from V and 2 bases from J, the junction kept 8 bases outside the gene matches. CDR1 and CDR2 (germline): MNHNY, SVGAGI (reference sequence). The CDR3 region is CASSYWASGYPYEQYF. CDR3 nucleotides: TGTGCCAGCAGTTACTGGGCTAGCGGTTATCCCTACGAGCAGTACTTC.

V usage is TRBV20-1 and J usage is TRBJ2-7, with TRBD1 matching over 10 bases. CDR3 length equals 15 residues. Germline-derived CDR1 and CDR2 are DFQATT and SNEGSKA (reference sequence). J lost 3 bases, V lost 4 bases, and 9 bases had no gene match. This chain's CDR3 is CSAKKPGQGIYEQYF. CDR3 DNA sequence: TGCAGTGCTAAGAAACCGGGACAGGGGATCTACGAGCAGTACTTC.

This clonotype was observed a handful of times. The rearrangement uses TRBV4-1 and TRBJ1-1; 8 nucleotides line up with TRBD1. This CDR3 has 15 residues. Germline CDR1 and CDR2: MGHRA and YSYEKL. Germline trimming cut 3 bases from V and 0 bases from J; bases unmatched to any gene: 3. CDR3 in amino acids: CASSQGQVLNTEAFF. In nucleotides, the CDR3 is TGCGCCAGCAGCCAGGGACAGGTTTTGAACACTGAAGCTTTCTTT.

This clonotype was seen at least ten times. The chain couples TRBV5-6 to TRBJ2-5; TRBD2 matches 8 bases. The CDR3 is made up of 14 amino acids. V lost 2 bases to trimming and J lost 4 bases; unmatched junction nucleotides: 4. From germline, CDR1 is SGHDT and CDR2 YYEEEE. DNA of the CDR3: TGTGCCAGCAGCTTTCAACGGGAGGGAGAGACCCAGTACTTC. Residues: CASSFQREGETQYF.